This T cell receptor (beta chain) was sequenced for a study of molecular identifiers for immune sequencing clone quantification. About the research overall: Within a replicate experiment, RNA obtained from either about 20,000 or 100,000 naive CD8 cells was divided into five aliquots, and four of those aliquots were then sequenced.

Using its own MiXCR run on the PCR reads, TCRdb lists one record per CDR3 protein. The table has about 640,000 distinct CDR3 sequences, just under 20% seen once. In its sample, this clonotype was seen many times. The target antigen is unknown. The CDR3 has 13 residues. V was pared by 2 bases and J by 2 bases, with 6 bases between. Germline V CDR1 and CDR2: MNHEY, SMNVEV (reference sequence). Overall study results and limits: Clone sizes that are highly expanded could be underestimated when identical TCR molecules share a barcode.

Each library that profiled naive CD8 cells came from 20,000 to 1,000,000 sorted cells with 10%, 30% or 50% RNA. This sequence was found in a human donor in good health. Some libraries in this study had Jurkat cell RNA spiked in. The chain combines TRBV27 with TRBJ1-2; no reliable D call. The sequencing input was naive CD8+ T cells from blood, with Jurkat cell RNA spiked in. Subset in this sample: FACS-sorted CD8+CD4-CCR7+CD45RA+ naive T cells. The CDR3 protein is CASSLKQNYGYTF. CDR3 in DNA: TGTGCCAGCAGTTTAAAACAGAACTATGGCTACACCTTC.